Shown below are 9 T cell receptor beta chains from a single sample sequenced in a study of T-cell reconstitution after alpha-beta-depleted transplantation in children. The authors prepared the TCRbeta library with unique molecular identifiers. TCRdb reanalysed the PCR reads using MiXCR and keeps one entry per CDR3 protein. The table shows 450,000 to 500,000 distinct CDR3 sequences, with 9.5% to 15% occurring only once. Source: PBMCs from the stem cell graft donor, taken from the stem cell graft. These receptors originate from a human donor who donated a stem cell graft to a child with combined immunodeficiency.

This clonotype was detected many times. The chain combines TRBV5-6 with TRBJ1-3; D is possibly TRBD1 (6 bases). Germline V gene lookup returns CDR1 SGHDT and CDR2 YYEEEE. V was cut by 3 bases and J by 4 bases, with 8 bases left in between. The CDR3 spans 13 residues. DNA for the CDR3: TGTGCCAGCAGCTCAGGGACAGGAAACACCATATATTTT. Its translation: CASSSGTGNTIYF.

The chain uses TRBV9 and TRBJ2-1, with a possible D match to TRBD2 (7 bases). The CDR3 has 15 amino acids. V was shortened by 3 bases and J by 1 base, with 11 bases between the two germline ends. The germline V gene has CDR1 SGDLS and CDR2 YYNGEE. In nucleotides, the CDR3 is TGTGCCAGCAGCGAGGGGGGGGTGTCCTACAATGAGCAGTTCTTC. Residues: CASSEGGVSYNEQFF.

The chain employs TRBV4-1 and TRBJ2-5, with 15 nucleotides matching TRBD2. Germline V lookup: CDR1 MGHRA, CDR2 YSYEKL. The CDR3 consists of 16 residues. V shed 3 bases and J 6 bases; nucleotides not matched to a gene: 5. The DNA of the CDR3 is TGCGCCAGCAGCCACAACGGACTAGCGGGGGGGAAGACCCAGTACTTC. Its translation is CASSHNGLAGGKTQYF.

The V call is TRBV12-3 or TRBV12-4, the J call TRBJ2-2; 9 bases are shared with TRBD1. The junction had 2 bases not matched to a gene; V was cut back by 4 bases and J by 5 bases. This CDR3 has 14 amino acids. CDR3: CASSWGQGTGELFF. CDR3 in DNA: TGTGCCAGCAGTTGGGGACAGGGTACCGGGGAGCTGTTTTTT.

The chain uses TRBV6-5 and TRBJ2-4; D gene uncertain. Germline V gives CDR1 MNHEY, CDR2 SVGAGI. V was shortened by 4 bases and J by 7 bases, with 14 bases between the two germline ends. The CDR3 is 14 residues long. The CDR3 loop reads CASSFSLLRNIQYF. The CDR3, as DNA: TGTGCCAGCAGTTTTTCGTTACTCAGGAACATTCAGTACTTC.

This clonotype was recorded many times. The chain is built from TRBV7-8 and TRBJ1-2; 12 nucleotides match TRBD1. J was trimmed by 8 bases and V by 4 bases; bases with no gene match: 5. Per the germline V gene, CDR1 is SGHVS and CDR2 is FQNEAQ. The CDR3 runs 14 residues. CDR3 in amino acids: CASSSGTGGSGYTF. For the CDR3, the DNA is TGTGCCAGCAGCTCCGGGACAGGGGGCTCGGGCTACACCTTC.

Only a few counts were recorded for this clonotype. The rearrangement joins TRBV30 to TRBJ2-7; 7 nucleotides match TRBD1. The CDR3 spans 12 residues. V lost 7 bases to trimming and J lost 0 bases; unmatched junction nucleotides: 3. Germline V gene lookup returns CDR1 GTSNPN and CDR2 SVGIG (reference sequence). The CDR3 here is CAFRDSSYEQYF. DNA of the CDR3: TGTGCCTTCCGGGACAGCTCCTACGAGCAGTACTTC.

This rearrangement joins TRBV7-2 to TRBJ2-7; TRBD1 matches at 9 bases. CDR3 length: 16 amino acids. V lost 4 bases, J lost 0 bases, and 7 bases stayed unmatched. Germline values: CDR1 SGHTA, CDR2 FQGNSA. The CDR3 region is CASSSLTGGYSYEQYF. CDR3 nucleotide sequence: TGTGCCAGCAGCTCACTGACAGGGGGTTACTCCTACGAGCAGTACTTC.

At least ten counts were recorded for this clonotype. The genes are TRBV7-9 and TRBJ2-7; D unclear. The CDR3 spans 11 residues. The V gene lost 7 bases and the J gene lost 1 base, with 5 bases spanning the gap. Germline loops: CDR1 SEHNR, CDR2 FQNEAQ (reference sequence). The CDR3 DNA follows: TGTGCCAGCAAGGGTTCCTACGAGCAGTACTTC. As protein: CASKGSYEQYF.